A selection of T cell receptor beta chains follows, all from one sample in a study of neurological immune-mediated disorders. From the 5' RACE reads, TCRdb called clonotypes with MiXCR, one entry per CDR3 protein. Here the sample spans about 62,000 distinct CDR3 sequences, around 5% being singletons. The sample taken for sequencing was PBMCs. The receptors were gathered from a woman aged 45-59 years with multiple sclerosis. The CDR3 runs from the conserved cysteine through the conserved F or W. Fields, in order: clone size, D gene, V gene, J gene, CDR3 protein, CDR3 DNA. D genes are given only for firm matches. A row's size may be missing; if present it is once, few, many or a size class.

clone_size: many; d_call: TRBD2; v_call: TRBV12-3/TRBV12-4; j_call: TRBJ2-1; cdr3_aa: CASRLAGESSYNEQFF; cdr3_nt: TGTGCCAGCAGACTAGCGGGGGAGAGCTCCTACAATGAGCAGTTCTTC
clone_size: many; d_call: .; v_call: TRBV12-3/TRBV12-4; j_call: TRBJ1-5; cdr3_aa: CASSFEGVRPQHF; cdr3_nt: TGTGCCAGCAGTTTTGAGGGGGTCCGGCCCCAGCATTTT
clone_size: .; d_call: TRBD1; v_call: TRBV6-2/TRBV6-3; j_call: TRBJ1-1; cdr3_aa: CASSRQGYDTEAFF; cdr3_nt: TGTGCCAGCAGCAGACAGGGTTATGACACTGAAGCTTTCTTT
clone_size: few; d_call: .; v_call: TRBV20-1; j_call: TRBJ2-1; cdr3_aa: CSARDRWGAPVNEQFF; cdr3_nt: TGCAGTGCTAGAGATCGGTGGGGCGCTCCTGTCAATGAGCAGTTCTTC
clone_size: many; d_call: .; v_call: TRBV12-3/TRBV12-4; j_call: TRBJ1-1; cdr3_aa: CASSLVGNTEAFF; cdr3_nt: TGTGCCAGCAGTTTAGTGGGGAACACTGAAGCTTTCTTT
clone_size: many; d_call: .; v_call: TRBV20-1; j_call: TRBJ2-1; cdr3_aa: CSARGATSYNEQFF; cdr3_nt: TGCAGTGCGAGGGGGGCAACCTCTTACAATGAGCAGTTCTTC
clone_size: many; d_call: TRBD1; v_call: TRBV5-1; j_call: TRBJ2-2; cdr3_aa: CASSSGQGSTGELFF; cdr3_nt: TGCGCCAGCAGCTCGGGACAGGGGAGCACCGGGGAGCTGTTTTTT
clone_size: many; d_call: .; v_call: TRBV27; j_call: TRBJ2-1; cdr3_aa: CASSHQTGSDEQFF; cdr3_nt: TGTGCCAGCAGTCACCAAACAGGGTCCGATGAGCAGTTCTTC
clone_size: many; d_call: .; v_call: TRBV12-3/TRBV12-4; j_call: TRBJ1-2; cdr3_aa: CASTEQGNYGYTF; cdr3_nt: TGTGCCAGCACAGAACAGGGAAACTATGGCTACACCTTC
clone_size: many; d_call: .; v_call: TRBV7-2; j_call: TRBJ1-2; cdr3_aa: CASSSGATVRSF; cdr3_nt: TGTGCCAGCAGCTCGGGAGCGACAGTCCGGAGCTTC
clone_size: few; d_call: .; v_call: TRBV15; j_call: TRBJ2-3; cdr3_aa: CATSLNSDTDTQYF; cdr3_nt: TGTGCCACCAGCTTAAATTCAGACACAGATACGCAGTATTTT
clone_size: many; d_call: .; v_call: TRBV20-1; j_call: TRBJ2-2; cdr3_aa: CSAPSLGQSNTGELFF; cdr3_nt: TGCAGTGCTCCGAGTCTGGGACAATCGAACACCGGGGAGCTGTTTTTT
clone_size: many; d_call: .; v_call: TRBV24-1; j_call: TRBJ2-6; cdr3_aa: CATSDLKDSGANVLTF; cdr3_nt: TGTGCCACCAGTGATTTGAAAGACTCTGGGGCCAACGTCCTGACTTTC
clone_size: many; d_call: .; v_call: TRBV9; j_call: TRBJ2-3; cdr3_aa: CASSAPGTTDTQYF; cdr3_nt: TGTGCCAGCAGCGCTCCAGGAACGACAGATACGCAGTATTTT
clone_size: many; d_call: .; v_call: TRBV10-3; j_call: TRBJ2-2; cdr3_aa: CAISERWDTGELFF; cdr3_nt: TGTGCCATCAGTGAGAGATGGGATACCGGGGAGCTGTTTTTT
clone_size: many; d_call: TRBD1; v_call: TRBV24-1; j_call: TRBJ2-2; cdr3_aa: CATSDSTGTRDTGELFF; cdr3_nt: TGTGCCACCAGTGATTCGACAGGGACCAGGGACACCGGGGAGCTGTTTTTT
clone_size: medium-sized; d_call: .; v_call: TRBV11-1; j_call: TRBJ2-2; cdr3_aa: CASSLRGPYTGELFF; cdr3_nt: TGTGCCAGCAGCTTGCGGGGGCCGTACACCGGGGAGCTGTTTTTT
clone_size: many; d_call: .; v_call: TRBV5-1; j_call: TRBJ1-2; cdr3_aa: CASSLYGNYGYTF; cdr3_nt: TGCGCCAGCAGCTTGTACGGAAACTATGGCTACACCTTC
clone_size: many; d_call: .; v_call: TRBV7-3; j_call: TRBJ2-3; cdr3_aa: CASSFTTGTDTQYF; cdr3_nt: TGTGCCAGCAGCTTCACTACCGGGACAGATACGCAGTATTTT
clone_size: many; d_call: TRBD1; v_call: TRBV7-8; j_call: TRBJ1-1; cdr3_aa: CASSARTGRLNTEAFF; cdr3_nt: TGTGCCAGCAGCGCCCGGACAGGGAGATTGAACACTGAAGCTTTCTTT
clone_size: many; d_call: .; v_call: TRBV14; j_call: TRBJ1-2; cdr3_aa: CASSQGGWSGYTF; cdr3_nt: TGTGCCAGCAGCCAGGGCGGGTGGAGTGGCTACACCTTC
clone_size: many; d_call: TRBD1; v_call: TRBV20-1; j_call: TRBJ2-2; cdr3_aa: CSALGQDNTGELFF; cdr3_nt: TGCAGTGCACTAGGACAGGATAACACCGGGGAGCTGTTTTTT
clone_size: many; d_call: .; v_call: TRBV29-1; j_call: TRBJ2-1; cdr3_aa: CSVGNNEQFF; cdr3_nt: TGCAGCGTGGGGAACAATGAGCAGTTCTTC
clone_size: many; d_call: TRBD1; v_call: TRBV6-1; j_call: TRBJ1-4; cdr3_aa: CASSRITTGLEKLFF; cdr3_nt: TGTGCCAGCAGCCGGATTACGACAGGGCTTGAAAAACTGTTTTTT
clone_size: many; d_call: .; v_call: TRBV12-3/TRBV12-4; j_call: TRBJ1-5; cdr3_aa: CASSLAAYQPQHF; cdr3_nt: TGTGCCAGCAGTTTAGCGGCGTACCAGCCCCAGCATTTT
clone_size: .; d_call: .; v_call: TRBV29-1; j_call: TRBJ1-1; cdr3_aa: CSVHAGLEYTEAFF; cdr3_nt: TGCAGCGTTCACGCAGGGTTGGAGTACACTGAAGCTTTCTTT
clone_size: few; d_call: .; v_call: TRBV10-1; j_call: TRBJ1-4; cdr3_aa: CASSESGSGEKLFF; cdr3_nt: TGCGCCAGCAGTGAGAGTGGGTCTGGTGAAAAACTGTTTTTT
clone_size: many; d_call: TRBD1; v_call: TRBV10-3; j_call: TRBJ2-7; cdr3_aa: CAIRDTGTGDYEQYF; cdr3_nt: TGTGCCATCAGAGATACCGGGACAGGGGACTACGAGCAGTACTTC
clone_size: .; d_call: TRBD1; v_call: TRBV29-1; j_call: TRBJ1-1; cdr3_aa: CSAAADRAKNTEAFF; cdr3_nt: TGCAGCGCCGCGGCGGACAGGGCAAAGAACACTGAAGCTTTCTTT
clone_size: many; d_call: .; v_call: TRBV5-1; j_call: TRBJ2-1; cdr3_aa: CASSFAGSYNEQFF; cdr3_nt: TGCGCCAGCAGCTTTGCGGGGTCCTACAATGAGCAGTTCTTC
clone_size: many; d_call: TRBD1; v_call: TRBV28; j_call: TRBJ1-1; cdr3_aa: CASSLTGGNTEAFF; cdr3_nt: TGTGCCAGCAGTTTGACAGGGGGGAACACTGAAGCTTTCTTT
clone_size: many; d_call: .; v_call: TRBV9; j_call: TRBJ2-7; cdr3_aa: CASSSYSGYEQYF; cdr3_nt: TGTGCCAGCAGCTCGTACAGCGGCTACGAGCAGTACTTC
clone_size: many; d_call: .; v_call: TRBV6-6; j_call: TRBJ2-7; cdr3_aa: CASTRQGEKYEQYF; cdr3_nt: TGTGCCAGCACCCGGCAGGGAGAGAAGTACGAGCAGTACTTC
clone_size: many; d_call: .; v_call: TRBV9; j_call: TRBJ2-1; cdr3_aa: CASSVKPGGDEQFF; cdr3_nt: TGTGCCAGCAGCGTTAAACCGGGTGGGGATGAGCAGTTCTTC
clone_size: many; d_call: .; v_call: TRBV5-6; j_call: TRBJ1-5; cdr3_aa: CASSGGGREEQPQHF; cdr3_nt: TGTGCCAGCAGCGGGGGGGGCAGGGAAGAGCAGCCCCAGCATTTT
clone_size: many; d_call: TRBD1; v_call: TRBV6-6; j_call: TRBJ1-5; cdr3_aa: CASRGQGAPYQPQHF; cdr3_nt: TGTGCCAGCAGGGGACAGGGGGCGCCATATCAGCCCCAGCATTTT
clone_size: .; d_call: .; v_call: TRBV7-2; j_call: TRBJ1-5; cdr3_aa: CASSLGGGSRIQPQHF; cdr3_nt: TGTGCCAGCAGCTTAGGCGGCGGGTCGAGGATTCAGCCCCAGCATTTT
clone_size: many; d_call: .; v_call: TRBV10-2; j_call: TRBJ1-2; cdr3_aa: CASSKSTRGNGYTF; cdr3_nt: TGCGCCAGCAGTAAGTCGACAAGGGGGAATGGCTACACCTTC
clone_size: many; d_call: .; v_call: TRBV25-1; j_call: TRBJ1-6; cdr3_aa: CASSEGLGVASPLHF; cdr3_nt: TGTGCCAGCAGTGAAGGGCTAGGGGTCGCGTCACCCCTCCACTTT
clone_size: few; d_call: .; v_call: TRBV12-3/TRBV12-4; j_call: TRBJ1-3; cdr3_aa: CASSPSGNTIYF; cdr3_nt: TGTGCCAGCAGCCCCTCTGGAAACACCATATATTTT
clone_size: many; d_call: .; v_call: TRBV5-1; j_call: TRBJ1-1; cdr3_aa: CASSATPNTEAFF; cdr3_nt: TGCGCCAGCAGCGCCACACCGAACACTGAAGCTTTCTTT
clone_size: many; d_call: TRBD1; v_call: TRBV7-2; j_call: TRBJ1-2; cdr3_aa: CASSLATPGTGTYGYTF; cdr3_nt: TGTGCCAGCAGCTTAGCCACCCCCGGGACAGGGACCTATGGCTACACCTTC
clone_size: many; d_call: .; v_call: TRBV5-1; j_call: TRBJ2-3; cdr3_aa: CASREGTGTDTQYF; cdr3_nt: TGCGCCAGCAGGGAGGGTACAGGCACAGATACGCAGTATTTT
clone_size: many; d_call: .; v_call: TRBV5-4; j_call: TRBJ1-1; cdr3_aa: CASSFGGDRNTEAFF; cdr3_nt: TGTGCCAGCAGCTTTGGGGGCGATCGGAACACTGAAGCTTTCTTT
clone_size: .; d_call: .; v_call: TRBV28; j_call: TRBJ2-4; cdr3_aa: CATGGQGREKIQYF; cdr3_nt: TGTGCCACCGGGGGCCAGGGCCGGGAAAAAATTCAGTACTTC
clone_size: many; d_call: .; v_call: TRBV7-3; j_call: TRBJ2-1; cdr3_aa: CASSLNGGTSYNEQFF; cdr3_nt: TGTGCCAGCAGCTTAAATGGAGGGACATCCTACAATGAGCAGTTCTTC
clone_size: many; d_call: .; v_call: TRBV7-9; j_call: TRBJ2-1; cdr3_aa: CASSPARVGYNEQFF; cdr3_nt: TGTGCCAGCAGCCCAGCCAGGGTAGGCTACAATGAGCAGTTCTTC
clone_size: medium-sized; d_call: .; v_call: TRBV12-3/TRBV12-4; j_call: TRBJ2-7; cdr3_aa: CASSIQVPYEQYF; cdr3_nt: TGTGCCAGCAGCATACAGGTTCCTTACGAGCAGTACTTC
clone_size: few; d_call: .; v_call: TRBV7-9; j_call: TRBJ1-1; cdr3_aa: CASSFPGSTEAFF; cdr3_nt: TGTGCCAGCAGCTTTCCGGGGTCCACTGAAGCTTTCTTT
clone_size: many; d_call: TRBD1; v_call: TRBV5-1; j_call: TRBJ1-2; cdr3_aa: CASSLSTGVHGTF; cdr3_nt: TGCGCCAGCAGCCTATCGACAGGGGTCCACGGCACCTTC
clone_size: many; d_call: .; v_call: TRBV5-1; j_call: TRBJ2-1; cdr3_aa: CASRGRREQFF; cdr3_nt: TGCGCCAGCAGGGGCAGGCGCGAGCAGTTCTTC
clone_size: many; d_call: .; v_call: TRBV7-6; j_call: TRBJ2-5; cdr3_aa: CASSFRQETQYF; cdr3_nt: TGTGCCAGCAGCTTTAGGCAAGAGACCCAGTACTTC